This is a list of T cell receptor beta chains from one sample in a study of blood T cell repertoires in COVID-19. The table came from immunoSEQ multiplex PCR; TCRdb's copy has only in-frame clones and leaves some out. The sample contains roughly 100,000 clones, approximately 85% of which appear only once. Sequencing was carried out using peripheral blood. The receptors were gathered from a man in his forties or fifties with active or convalescent COVID-19. CDR3s include the opening cysteine and the closing phenylalanine or tryptophan. The D gene is left open where the match is weak. Clone sizes are given selectively: once, few, many, or a class where the clone is expanded.

d_call	clone_size	j_call	v_call	cdr3_nt	cdr3_aa
-	few	TRBJ2-7	TRBV11-2	TGTGCCAGCAGCTTGCAGGTTTATAGCGACGAGCAGTACTTC	CASSLQVYSDEQYF
TRBD2	-	TRBJ2-3	TRBV2	TGTGCCAGCAGGGGACGGACTAGCGGGGGTACAGATACGCAGTATTTT	CASRGRTSGGTDTQYF
-	-	TRBJ1-6	TRBV19	TGTGCCAGTAGTTCGGTGGCCTATAATTCACCCCTCCACTTT	CASSSVAYNSPLHF
TRBD1	once	TRBJ2-7	TRBV11-2	TGTGCCAGCAGCCGTATACAGGGGACCTCCAGATACGAGCAGTACTTC	CASSRIQGTSRYEQYF
-	many	TRBJ1-5	TRBV21-1	TGTGCCAGCAGCAAACATCAGTATAGCAATCAGCCCCAGCATTTT	CASSKHQYSNQPQHF
TRBD1	-	TRBJ1-2	TRBV6-5	TGTGCCAGCAGAGGGGGCCCCAGCTACACCTTC	CASRGGPSYTF
TRBD1	-	TRBJ2-7	TRBV11-3	TGTGCCAGCAGCTCACAGGGGGCGATGGGCGAGCAGTACTTC	CASSSQGAMGEQYF
TRBD1	once	TRBJ1-3	TRBV6-5	TGTGCCAGCAGTAACACAGGGGGCGCTGGAAACACCATATATTTT	CASSNTGGAGNTIYF
-	-	TRBJ2-2	TRBV9	TGTGCCAGCAGCGACCGGACCGGGGAGCTGTTTTTT	CASSDRTGELFF
TRBD1	-	TRBJ2-7	TRBV18	TGTGCCAGCTCCCCCAGGGAAGGGGGCAACGAGCAGTACTTC	CASSPREGGNEQYF
TRBD1	-	TRBJ2-1	TRBV7-2	TGTGCCAGCAGCTTAGTCCAGGGGGCTTACAATGAGCAGTTCTTC	CASSLVQGAYNEQFF
-	-	TRBJ2-5	TRBV20-1	TGCAGTGCTAGTGGGGGGCGGGCTGTGGAGACCCAGTACTTC	CSASGGRAVETQYF
-	-	TRBJ1-2	TRBV10-3	TGTGCCATCGGGGGGAACTATGGCTACACCTTC	CAIGGNYGYTF
-	-	TRBJ1-6	TRBV5-4	TGTGCCAGCAGCTTGGGGAGGACTGGGGATTCACCCCTCCACTTT	CASSLGRTGDSPLHF
TRBD1	-	TRBJ2-7	TRBV7-9	TGTGCCAGCAGTCGTCCGGGACAGGGTTACGAGCAGTACTTC	CASSRPGQGYEQYF
-	-	TRBJ2-3	TRBV4-3	TGCGCCAGCAGCCAAGACCAGGGCAGGGGCACAGATACGCAGTATTTT	CASSQDQGRGTDTQYF
TRBD1	-	TRBJ2-7	TRBV12-5	TGTGCTAGTGGCACTGGGGGGACAGGGGGTTACGAGCAGTACTTC	CASGTGGTGGYEQYF
TRBD2	few	TRBJ2-2	TRBV7-9	TGTGCCAGCAGCTCCCTAGCGGGGGGGCGAACCGGGGAGCTGTTTTTT	CASSSLAGGRTGELFF
-	-	TRBJ2-6	TRBV5-6	TGTGCCAGCAGCCTCTCTGGGGCCAACGTCCTGACTTTC	CASSLSGANVLTF
TRBD1	-	TRBJ1-6	TRBV7-3	TGTGCCAGCAGCTTAACGGGACAGGGGGCCAATTCACCCCTCCACTTT	CASSLTGQGANSPLHF
-	-	TRBJ2-4	TRBV25-1	TGTGCCAGCAGTGCGACAGGTCAGGACATTCAGTACTTC	CASSATGQDIQYF
TRBD1	once	TRBJ2-7	TRBV7-8	TGTGCCAGCAGCTTAGATCGGACAGGGGTAAGGGCCAACGAGCAGTACTTC	CASSLDRTGVRANEQYF
-	once	TRBJ2-1	TRBV4-3	TGCGCCAGCAGCCAAAATCGGGCGGGGTCACTCGGGGATGAGCAGTTCTTC	CASSQNRAGSLGDEQFF
-	once	TRBJ1-6	TRBV5-1	TGCGCCAGCAGCCCAGACAGAACAGCAAATTCACCCCTCCACTTT	CASSPDRTANSPLHF
TRBD1	few	TRBJ1-6	TRBV25-1	TGTGCCAGCAGTGATGGGACAGGGGATAGTTCACCCCTCCACTTT	CASSDGTGDSSPLHF
TRBD2	-	TRBJ2-7	TRBV2	TGTGCCAGCAGTGAAAGCGAAACGGGGGGGGCCTACGAGCAGTACTTC	CASSESETGGAYEQYF
-	-	TRBJ2-5	TRBV7-2	TGTGCCAGCAGCTTAGTATGGCGGGGAGGTGAGACCCAGTACTTC	CASSLVWRGGETQYF
TRBD1	few	TRBJ1-1	TRBV6-6	TGTGCCAGCAGTCTCTCGGGCAGGGACAGGGGAACTGAAGCTTTCTTT	CASSLSGRDRGTEAFF
TRBD2	many	TRBJ2-2	TRBV29-1	TGCAGCGTAGCGGGGGGGTTAACCGGGGAGCTGTTTTTT	CSVAGGLTGELFF
-	-	TRBJ1-6	TRBV9	TGTGCCAGCAGCGTAGTTCAGGATTCACCCCTCCACTTT	CASSVVQDSPLHF
-	-	TRBJ2-7	TRBV6-2/TRBV6-3	TGTGCCAGCAGTTACGGAGGGACAGACCTCTCCTACGAGCAGTACTTC	CASSYGGTDLSYEQYF
TRBD1	-	TRBJ2-2	TRBV6-2/TRBV6-3	TGTGCCAGCAGCTGGACAGGGGGCTCCGCGAACACCGGGGAGCTGTTTTTT	CASSWTGGSANTGELFF
TRBD2	-	TRBJ2-1	TRBV5-4	TGTGCCAGCAGCTCTAGGACTAGCGGGGGTGTCTATGAGCAGTTCTTC	CASSSRTSGGVYEQFF
-	-	TRBJ1-6	TRBV3-1/TRBV3-2	TGTGCCAGCAGCAGCGGGACTCGTGTTAGCTCCTATAATTCACCCCTCCACTTT	CASSSGTRVSSYNSPLHF
-	-	TRBJ1-5	TRBV7-9	TGTGCCAGCAGCCAGGGGTGGGATCAGCCCCAGCATTTT	CASSQGWDQPQHF
-	-	TRBJ1-1	TRBV6-5	TGTGCCAGTCAACTGAGCCCCCAAATGAACACTGAAGCTTTCTTT	CASQLSPQMNTEAFF